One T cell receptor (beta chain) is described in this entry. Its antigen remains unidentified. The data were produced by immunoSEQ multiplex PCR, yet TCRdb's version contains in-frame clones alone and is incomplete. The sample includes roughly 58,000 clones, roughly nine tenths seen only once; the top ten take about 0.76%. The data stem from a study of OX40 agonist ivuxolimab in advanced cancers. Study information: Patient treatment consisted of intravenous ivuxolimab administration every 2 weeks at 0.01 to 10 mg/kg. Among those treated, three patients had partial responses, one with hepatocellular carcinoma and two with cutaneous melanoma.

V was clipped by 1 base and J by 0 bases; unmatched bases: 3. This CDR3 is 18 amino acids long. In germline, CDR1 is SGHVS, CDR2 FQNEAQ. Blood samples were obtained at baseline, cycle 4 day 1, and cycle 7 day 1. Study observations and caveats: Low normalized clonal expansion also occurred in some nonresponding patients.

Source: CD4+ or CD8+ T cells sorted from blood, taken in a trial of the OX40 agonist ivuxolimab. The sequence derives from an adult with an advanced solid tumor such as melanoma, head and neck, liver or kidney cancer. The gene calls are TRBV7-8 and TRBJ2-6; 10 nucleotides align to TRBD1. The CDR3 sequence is CASSLGWTGGSGANVLTF. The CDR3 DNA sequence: TGTGCCAGCAGCTTAGGGTGGACAGGGGGCTCTGGGGCCAACGTCCTGACTTTC.